The 6 T cell receptor beta chains in this list originate from one sample, sequenced in a study of regulatory T cells in long-lasting Graves disease. The authors built TCR beta libraries using iRepertoire HTBI primers and Arm-PCR of CDR3 regions. MiXCR, applied by TCRdb to the multiplex PCR reads, yields one record per CDR3 protein. In the table there are about 200,000 distinct CDR3 sequences, approximately 20% of which are singletons. The time point denotes: newly diagnosed GD, antithyroid drugs for less than 3 months. RNA extracted from PBMCs served as the sequencing template. This specimen was peripheral blood mononuclear cells (PBMCs), taken at new diagnosis, from a patient treated with antithyroid drugs. The source is a female donor with Graves disease.

This clonotype was seen ten or more times. This chain joins TRBV24-1 and TRBJ2-3; 10 nucleotides agree with TRBD2. Unmatched junction bases numbered 4, after V lost 8 bases and J lost 6 bases. The CDR3 is made up of 13 amino acids. The germline gives CDR1 KGHDR, CDR2 SFDVKD. CDR3 region: CATTGTSEDTQYF. Here the CDR3 DNA reads TGTGCCACCACCGGGACTAGCGAGGATACGCAGTATTTT.

In its sample, this clonotype was seen many times. The chain joins TRBV27 to TRBJ1-1, with 7 positions matching TRBD1. V lost 5 bases and J lost 4; bases outside the gene matches: 10. The CDR3 covers 15 residues. Germline values: CDR1 MNHEY, CDR2 SMNVEV (reference sequence). CDR3 amino acids: CASSGRDSLSTEAFF. The CDR3 DNA reads as TGTGCCAGCAGTGGCCGGGACAGCCTGAGCACTGAAGCTTTCTTT.

The chain recombines TRBV4-2 with TRBJ2-3; maybe TRBD2 (6 bases). V lost 1 base, J lost 4 bases, and 18 bases lay in between. CDR1 LGHNA and CDR2 YNFKEQ come from the germline V gene. The CDR3 spans 17 residues. CDR3 sequence: CASSQVRRGGGSDTQYF. In nucleotides, the CDR3 is TGTGCCAGCAGCCAAGTTAGGCGGGGAGGAGGTTCAGATACGCAGTATTTT.

About this clonotype itself: This may be a read error, as it is one base from a much larger clone. This is likely a read error, given that the CDR3 carries no conserved phenylalanine or tryptophan at its end. The CDR3 here is CASSLEIVSYEQYL. The CDR3 DNA reads as TGTGCCAGCAGCTTAGAGATCGTCAGCTACGAGCAGTACTTG. The chain employs TRBV7-2 and TRBJ2-7, with no clear D. The length of the CDR3 is 14 residues. V shed 1 base and J shed 3 bases, with 10 bases lying between them. Germline V lookup: CDR1 SGHTA, CDR2 FQGNSA.

This clonotype has a count of ten or more. The rearrangement links TRBV19 to TRBJ1-2; D gene unclear. The CDR3 covers 14 residues. The germline gives CDR1 LNHDA, CDR2 SQIVND (reference sequence). Trimming stripped 2 bases from V and 9 bases from J, with 16 bases between. CDR3 residues: CASSISENGRSYTF. CDR3 coding DNA: TGTGCCAGTAGTATATCCGAAAACGGTCGGAGCTACACCTTC.

Points on this clonotype: A read error may explain this, as a much larger clone is one base away. The chain links TRBV27 to TRBJ1-5, with unresolved D. The CDR3 sequence is 14 residues long. V shed 3 bases and J shed 3 bases, with 9 bases lying between them. CDR1 MNHEY and CDR2 SMNVEV come from the germline V gene (reference sequence). DNA of the CDR3: TGTGCCAGCAGTTTTCAGTCAGACAATCAGCCCCAGCATTTT. Translated, it gives CASSFQSDNQPQHF.